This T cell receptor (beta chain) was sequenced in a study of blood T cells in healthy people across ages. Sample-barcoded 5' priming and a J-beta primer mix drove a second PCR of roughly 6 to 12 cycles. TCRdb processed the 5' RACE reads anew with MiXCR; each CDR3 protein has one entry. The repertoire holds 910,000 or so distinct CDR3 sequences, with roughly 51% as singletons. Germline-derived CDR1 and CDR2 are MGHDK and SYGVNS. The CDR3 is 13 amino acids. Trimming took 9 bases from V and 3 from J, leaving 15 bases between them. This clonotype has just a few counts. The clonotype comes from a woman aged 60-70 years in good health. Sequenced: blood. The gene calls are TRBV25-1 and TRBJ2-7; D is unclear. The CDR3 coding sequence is TGTGCCAGAACCCTCCGACGGAACTACGAGCAGTACTTC. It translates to CARTLRRNYEQYF.